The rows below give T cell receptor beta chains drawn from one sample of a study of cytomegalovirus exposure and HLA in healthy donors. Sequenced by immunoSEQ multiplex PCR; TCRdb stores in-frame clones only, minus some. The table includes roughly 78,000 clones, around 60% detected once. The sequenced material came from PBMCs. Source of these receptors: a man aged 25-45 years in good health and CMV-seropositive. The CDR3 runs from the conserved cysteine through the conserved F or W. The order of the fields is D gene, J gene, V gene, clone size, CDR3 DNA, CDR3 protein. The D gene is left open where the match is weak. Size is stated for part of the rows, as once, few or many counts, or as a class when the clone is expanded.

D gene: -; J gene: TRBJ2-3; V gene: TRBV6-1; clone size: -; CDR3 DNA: TGTGCCAGCAGTGAAGGGGGGGGCGGGGTCACAGATACGCAGTATTTT; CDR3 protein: CASSEGGGGVTDTQYF
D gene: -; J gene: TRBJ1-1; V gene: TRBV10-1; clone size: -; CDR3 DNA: TGCGCCGGCAGTGAATGGGTCGGGGGGAACACTGAAGCTTTCTTT; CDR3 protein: CAGSEWVGGNTEAFF
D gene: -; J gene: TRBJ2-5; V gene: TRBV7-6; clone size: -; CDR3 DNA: TGTGCCAGCAGCCGACGGGGGTACGAGACCCAGTACTTC; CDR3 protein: CASSRRGYETQYF
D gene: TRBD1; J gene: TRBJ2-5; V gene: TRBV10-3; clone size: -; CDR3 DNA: TGTGCCATCAGTGGGGGACAGGGGGAGACCCAGTACTTC; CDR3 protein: CAISGGQGETQYF
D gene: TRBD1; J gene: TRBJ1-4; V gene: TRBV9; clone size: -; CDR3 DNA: TGTGCCAGCAGCGCGGACAGGGGGCGTGAAAAACTGTTTTTT; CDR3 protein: CASSADRGREKLFF
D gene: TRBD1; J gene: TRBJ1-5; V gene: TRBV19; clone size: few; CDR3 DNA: TGTGCCAGTAGGGTGGACAGGGCTTTCAATCAGCCCCAGCATTTT; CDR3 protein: CASRVDRAFNQPQHF
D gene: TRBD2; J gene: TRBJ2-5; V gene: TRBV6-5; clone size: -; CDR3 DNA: TGTGCCAGCAGTCCACTAGCGGGAGGCGGAGAGACCCAGTACTTC; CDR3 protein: CASSPLAGGGETQYF
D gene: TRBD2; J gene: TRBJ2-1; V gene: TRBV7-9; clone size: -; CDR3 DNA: TGTGCCAGCAGCTTAGGGGGGGGGTTTGGACTAGCCAAAAGCAATGAGCAGTTCTTC; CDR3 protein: CASSLGGGFGLAKSNEQFF
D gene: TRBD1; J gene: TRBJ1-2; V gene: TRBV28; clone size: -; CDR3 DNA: TGTGCCAGCAGAACGGGACAGCGGAACGGCTACACCTTC; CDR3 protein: CASRTGQRNGYTF
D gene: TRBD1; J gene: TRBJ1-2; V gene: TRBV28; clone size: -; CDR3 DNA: TGTGCCAGCAGCAGAACTGGGACAGGGGTTGTCTATGGCTACACCTTC; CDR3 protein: CASSRTGTGVVYGYTF
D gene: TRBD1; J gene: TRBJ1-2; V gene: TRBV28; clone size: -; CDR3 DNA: TGTGCCAGCGGGACAGGGGGATATGGCTACACCTTC; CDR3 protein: CASGTGGYGYTF
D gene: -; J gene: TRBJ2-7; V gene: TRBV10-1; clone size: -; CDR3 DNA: TGCGCCAGCAGTGCGTCAGGGAGCTCCTACGAGCAGTACTTC; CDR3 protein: CASSASGSSYEQYF
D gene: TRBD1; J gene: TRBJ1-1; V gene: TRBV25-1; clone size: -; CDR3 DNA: TGTGCCAGCAGTGCTGGAGACAGGGTGAACACTGAAGCTTTCTTT; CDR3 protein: CASSAGDRVNTEAFF
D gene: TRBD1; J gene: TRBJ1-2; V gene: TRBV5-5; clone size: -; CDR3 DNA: TGTGCCAGCAGCTTGGGGACAGGCAACTATGGCTACACCTTC; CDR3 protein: CASSLGTGNYGYTF
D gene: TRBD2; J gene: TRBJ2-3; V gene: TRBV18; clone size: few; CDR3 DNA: TGTGCCAGCTCACCAGCTAGCGGGGGTGGCACAGATACGCAGTATTTT; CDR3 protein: CASSPASGGGTDTQYF
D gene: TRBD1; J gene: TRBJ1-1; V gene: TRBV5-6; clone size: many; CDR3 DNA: TGTGCCAGCATGAGAGACGACAGGGAGAACACTGAAGCTTTCTTT; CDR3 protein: CASMRDDRENTEAFF
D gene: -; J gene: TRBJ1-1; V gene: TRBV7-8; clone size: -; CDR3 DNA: TGTGCCAGCAGCTTACTAGGAACTGAAGCTTTCTTT; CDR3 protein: CASSLLGTEAFF
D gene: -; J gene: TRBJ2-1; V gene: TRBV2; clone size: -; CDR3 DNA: TGTGCCAGCAGTGATAGGGCAGGGGACCGTGAGCAGTTCTTC; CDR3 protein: CASSDRAGDREQFF
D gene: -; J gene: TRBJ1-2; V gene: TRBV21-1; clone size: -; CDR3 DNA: TGTGCCAGCAGCCGAGTCCCCTACAGGGGGCACGATGGCTACACCTTC; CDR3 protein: CASSRVPYRGHDGYTF
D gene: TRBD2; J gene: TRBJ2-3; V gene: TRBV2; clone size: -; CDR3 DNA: TGTGCCAGCAGTCGGATGGCTCTAGCGGGAACGGATACGCAGTATTTT; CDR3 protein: CASSRMALAGTDTQYF
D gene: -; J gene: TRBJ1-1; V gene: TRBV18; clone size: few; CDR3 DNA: TGTGCCAGCTCAAGGGGAGGACTTCTTGAGGGCACTGAAGCTTTCTTT; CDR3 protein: CASSRGGLLEGTEAFF
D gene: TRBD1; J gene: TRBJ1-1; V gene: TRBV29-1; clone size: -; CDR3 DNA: TGCAGCGTCGGTGCGGGACAGGGGGTCACTGAAGCTTTCTTT; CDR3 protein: CSVGAGQGVTEAFF
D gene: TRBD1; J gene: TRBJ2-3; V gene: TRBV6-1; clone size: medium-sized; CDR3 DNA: TGTGCCAGCAGTGAAGGGACAGGGGGCGCAGATACGCAGTATTTT; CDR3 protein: CASSEGTGGADTQYF
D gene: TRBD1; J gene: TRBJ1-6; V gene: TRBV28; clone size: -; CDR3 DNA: TGTGCCAGCAGTGTGACAGGGGTGGGGTCACCCCTCCACTTT; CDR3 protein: CASSVTGVGSPLHF
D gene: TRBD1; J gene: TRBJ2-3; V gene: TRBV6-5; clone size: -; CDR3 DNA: TGTGCCAGCAGTTACTCACAGGGGCTCACAGATACGCAGTATTTT; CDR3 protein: CASSYSQGLTDTQYF
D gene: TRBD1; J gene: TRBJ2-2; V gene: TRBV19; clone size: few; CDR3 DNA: TGTGCCAGTACCAAAGGGGGGACAGGTTCCTACACCGGGGAGCTGTTTTTT; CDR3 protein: CASTKGGTGSYTGELFF
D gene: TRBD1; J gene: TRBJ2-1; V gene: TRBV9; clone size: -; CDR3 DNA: TGTGCCAGCAGCAGGGACAGGTCGGGGCAGTTCTTC; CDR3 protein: CASSRDRSGQFF
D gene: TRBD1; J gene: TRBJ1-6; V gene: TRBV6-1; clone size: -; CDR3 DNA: TGTGCCAGCAGGGCCCCCGGGACAGGATACTCACCCCTCCACTTT; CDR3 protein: CASRAPGTGYSPLHF
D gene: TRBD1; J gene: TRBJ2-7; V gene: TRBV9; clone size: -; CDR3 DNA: TGTGCCAGCAGCGTAGGACAGGGGCCCTACGAGCAGTACTTC; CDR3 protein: CASSVGQGPYEQYF
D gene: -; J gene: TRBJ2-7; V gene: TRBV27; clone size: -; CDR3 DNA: TGTGCCAGCAGTCCCGGACAGAATACCTACGAGCAGTACTTC; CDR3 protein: CASSPGQNTYEQYF
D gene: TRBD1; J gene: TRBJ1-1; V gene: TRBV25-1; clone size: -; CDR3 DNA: TGTGCCAGCAGGCAGGGGGCTGGCACTGAAGCTTTCTTT; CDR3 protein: CASRQGAGTEAFF
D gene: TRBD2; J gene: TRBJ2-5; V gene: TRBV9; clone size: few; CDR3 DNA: TGTGCCAGCAGCGTAGCTCCGACTAGCGGGGTAAGAGAGACCCAGTACTTC; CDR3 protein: CASSVAPTSGVRETQYF
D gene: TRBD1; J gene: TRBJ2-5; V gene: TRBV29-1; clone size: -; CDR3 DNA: TGCAGCGCTGGCAGGGGGCGGCAAGAGACCCAGTACTTC; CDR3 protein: CSAGRGRQETQYF
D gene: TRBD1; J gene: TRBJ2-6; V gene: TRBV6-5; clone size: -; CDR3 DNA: TGTGCCAGCAGGGGGACAGGGACTGGGGCCAACGTCCTGACTTTC; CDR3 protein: CASRGTGTGANVLTF
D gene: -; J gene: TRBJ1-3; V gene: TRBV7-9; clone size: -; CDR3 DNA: TGTGCCAGCAGCTCCACGGTCTCTGGAAACACCATATATTTT; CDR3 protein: CASSSTVSGNTIYF
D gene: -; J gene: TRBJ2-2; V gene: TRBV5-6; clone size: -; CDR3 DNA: TGTGCCAGCAAAGCCCGGGGTGGTTCGAACACCGGGGAGCTGTTTTTT; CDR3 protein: CASKARGGSNTGELFF
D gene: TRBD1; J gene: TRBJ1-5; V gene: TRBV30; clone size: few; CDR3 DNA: TGTGCCTGGAGTGTACGGGACAGGGCTCAGCCCCAGCATTTT; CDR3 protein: CAWSVRDRAQPQHF
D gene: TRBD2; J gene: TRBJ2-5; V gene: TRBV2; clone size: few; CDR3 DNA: TGTGCCAGCAAAGAGCGGGGGGGGCAAGAGACCCAGTACTTC; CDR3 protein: CASKERGGQETQYF
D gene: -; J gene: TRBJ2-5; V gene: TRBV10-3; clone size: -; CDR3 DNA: TGTGCCATCAGTGAGTCCACAGGGCCTTCCCAAGAGACCCAGTACTTC; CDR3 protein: CAISESTGPSQETQYF
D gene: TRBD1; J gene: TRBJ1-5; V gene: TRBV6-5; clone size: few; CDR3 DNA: TGTGCCAGCGGGATCAGGGGGGAGCAGCCCCAGCATTTT; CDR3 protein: CASGIRGEQPQHF
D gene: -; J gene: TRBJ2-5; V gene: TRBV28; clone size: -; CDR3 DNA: TGTGCCAGCAGTCCGAACAGGGTACGAGAGACCCAGTACTTC; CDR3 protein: CASSPNRVRETQYF
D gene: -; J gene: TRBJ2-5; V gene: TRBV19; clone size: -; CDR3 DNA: TGTGCCAGTAGTCCGCCCGCGTACCAAGAGACCCAGTACTTC; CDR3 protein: CASSPPAYQETQYF
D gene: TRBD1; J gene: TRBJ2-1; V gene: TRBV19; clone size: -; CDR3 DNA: TGTGCCAGTAACTTTATCGGGACAGGGGTTGATGAGCAGTTCTTC; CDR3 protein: CASNFIGTGVDEQFF
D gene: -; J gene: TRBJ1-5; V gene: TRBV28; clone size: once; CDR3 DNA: TGTGCCAGCAAGTGGGCGGCAGGAGGAGGCGGTCAGCCCCAGCATTTT; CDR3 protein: CASKWAAGGGGQPQHF
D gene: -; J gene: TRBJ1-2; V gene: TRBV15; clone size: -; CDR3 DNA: TGTGCCACCAGCGGCGCAGGGTGGAACTATGGCTACACCTTC; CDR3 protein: CATSGAGWNYGYTF
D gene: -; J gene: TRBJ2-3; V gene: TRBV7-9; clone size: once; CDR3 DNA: TGTGCCAGCAGATCAGGGGTGAATACGCAGTATTTT; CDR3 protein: CASRSGVNTQYF
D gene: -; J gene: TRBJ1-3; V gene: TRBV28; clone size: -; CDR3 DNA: TGTGCCAGCAGAGAGGGCTCTGGAAACACCATATATTTT; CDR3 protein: CASREGSGNTIYF
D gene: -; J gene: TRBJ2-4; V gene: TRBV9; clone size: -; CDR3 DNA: TGTGCCAGCAGCGACAGAGGGTCGGGAAACATTCAGTACTTC; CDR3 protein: CASSDRGSGNIQYF
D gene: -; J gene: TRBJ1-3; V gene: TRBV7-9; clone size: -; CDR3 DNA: TGTGCCAGCAGCACCGGGGGAGACTCTGGAAACACCATATATTTT; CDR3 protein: CASSTGGDSGNTIYF
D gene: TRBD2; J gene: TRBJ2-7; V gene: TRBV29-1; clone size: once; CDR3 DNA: TGCAGCGTCTTGGTAGCGGGAGTGTACGAGCAGTACTTC; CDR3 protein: CSVLVAGVYEQYF
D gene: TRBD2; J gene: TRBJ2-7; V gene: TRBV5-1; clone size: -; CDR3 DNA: TGCGCCAGCAGCTTGGGGCGGGAGGCTTCCTTCGAGCAGTACTTC; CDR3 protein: CASSLGREASFEQYF